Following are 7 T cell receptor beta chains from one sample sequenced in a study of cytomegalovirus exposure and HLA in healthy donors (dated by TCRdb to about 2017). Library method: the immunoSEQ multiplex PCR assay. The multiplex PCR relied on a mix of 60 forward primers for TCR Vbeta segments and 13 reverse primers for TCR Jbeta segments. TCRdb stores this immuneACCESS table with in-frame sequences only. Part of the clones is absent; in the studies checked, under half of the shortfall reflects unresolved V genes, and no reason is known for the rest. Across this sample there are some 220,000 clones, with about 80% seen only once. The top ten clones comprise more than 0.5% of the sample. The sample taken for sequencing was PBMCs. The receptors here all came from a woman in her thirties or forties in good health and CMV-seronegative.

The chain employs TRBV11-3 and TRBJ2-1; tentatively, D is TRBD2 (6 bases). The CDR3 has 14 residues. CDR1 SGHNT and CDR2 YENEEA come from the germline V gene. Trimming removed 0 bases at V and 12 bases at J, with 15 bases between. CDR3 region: CASSLEEGRMRQFF. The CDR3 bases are TGTGCCAGCAGCTTAGAGGAGGGTCGAATGAGGCAGTTCTTC.

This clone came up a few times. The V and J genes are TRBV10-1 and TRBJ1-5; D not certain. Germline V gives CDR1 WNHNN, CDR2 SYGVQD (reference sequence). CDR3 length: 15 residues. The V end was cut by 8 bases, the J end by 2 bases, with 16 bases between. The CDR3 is CASHPNTECNQPQHF. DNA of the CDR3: TGCGCCAGCCACCCAAACACAGAGTGCAATCAGCCCCAGCATTTT.

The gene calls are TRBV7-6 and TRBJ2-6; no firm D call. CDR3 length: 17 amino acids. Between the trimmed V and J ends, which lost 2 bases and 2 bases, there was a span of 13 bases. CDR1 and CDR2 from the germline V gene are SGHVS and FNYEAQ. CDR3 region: CASSLQSVPTGANVLTF. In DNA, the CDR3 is TGTGCCAGCAGCTTACAGTCAGTCCCCACTGGGGCCAACGTCCTGACTTTC.

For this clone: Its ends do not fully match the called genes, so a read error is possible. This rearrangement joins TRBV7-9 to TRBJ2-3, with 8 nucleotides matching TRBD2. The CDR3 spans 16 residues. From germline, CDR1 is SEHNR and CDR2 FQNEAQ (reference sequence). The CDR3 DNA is TGTTCCAGCAGCTTAGCACTAGCGGCCCGCACAGATACGCAGTATTTT. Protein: CSSSLALAARTDTQYF.

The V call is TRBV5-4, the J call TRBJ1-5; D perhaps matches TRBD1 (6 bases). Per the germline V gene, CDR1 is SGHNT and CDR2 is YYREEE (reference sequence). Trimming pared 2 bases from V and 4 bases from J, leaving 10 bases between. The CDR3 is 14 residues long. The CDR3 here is CASSFAGTNQPQHF. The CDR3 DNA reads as TGTGCCAGCAGCTTCGCAGGGACAAATCAGCCCCAGCATTTT.

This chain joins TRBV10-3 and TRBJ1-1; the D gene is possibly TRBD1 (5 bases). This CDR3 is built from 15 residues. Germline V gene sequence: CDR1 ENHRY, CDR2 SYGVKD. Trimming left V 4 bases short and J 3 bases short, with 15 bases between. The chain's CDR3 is CAISVSGLTDTEAFF. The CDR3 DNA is TGTGCCATCAGTGTTTCAGGGTTAACGGACACTGAAGCTTTCTTT.

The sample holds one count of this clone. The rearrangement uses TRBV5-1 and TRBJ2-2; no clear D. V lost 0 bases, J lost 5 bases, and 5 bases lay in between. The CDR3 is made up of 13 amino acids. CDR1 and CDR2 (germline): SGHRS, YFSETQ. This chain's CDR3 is CASSLELTGELFF. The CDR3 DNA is TGCGCCAGCAGCTTGGAGCTTACCGGGGAGCTGTTTTTT.